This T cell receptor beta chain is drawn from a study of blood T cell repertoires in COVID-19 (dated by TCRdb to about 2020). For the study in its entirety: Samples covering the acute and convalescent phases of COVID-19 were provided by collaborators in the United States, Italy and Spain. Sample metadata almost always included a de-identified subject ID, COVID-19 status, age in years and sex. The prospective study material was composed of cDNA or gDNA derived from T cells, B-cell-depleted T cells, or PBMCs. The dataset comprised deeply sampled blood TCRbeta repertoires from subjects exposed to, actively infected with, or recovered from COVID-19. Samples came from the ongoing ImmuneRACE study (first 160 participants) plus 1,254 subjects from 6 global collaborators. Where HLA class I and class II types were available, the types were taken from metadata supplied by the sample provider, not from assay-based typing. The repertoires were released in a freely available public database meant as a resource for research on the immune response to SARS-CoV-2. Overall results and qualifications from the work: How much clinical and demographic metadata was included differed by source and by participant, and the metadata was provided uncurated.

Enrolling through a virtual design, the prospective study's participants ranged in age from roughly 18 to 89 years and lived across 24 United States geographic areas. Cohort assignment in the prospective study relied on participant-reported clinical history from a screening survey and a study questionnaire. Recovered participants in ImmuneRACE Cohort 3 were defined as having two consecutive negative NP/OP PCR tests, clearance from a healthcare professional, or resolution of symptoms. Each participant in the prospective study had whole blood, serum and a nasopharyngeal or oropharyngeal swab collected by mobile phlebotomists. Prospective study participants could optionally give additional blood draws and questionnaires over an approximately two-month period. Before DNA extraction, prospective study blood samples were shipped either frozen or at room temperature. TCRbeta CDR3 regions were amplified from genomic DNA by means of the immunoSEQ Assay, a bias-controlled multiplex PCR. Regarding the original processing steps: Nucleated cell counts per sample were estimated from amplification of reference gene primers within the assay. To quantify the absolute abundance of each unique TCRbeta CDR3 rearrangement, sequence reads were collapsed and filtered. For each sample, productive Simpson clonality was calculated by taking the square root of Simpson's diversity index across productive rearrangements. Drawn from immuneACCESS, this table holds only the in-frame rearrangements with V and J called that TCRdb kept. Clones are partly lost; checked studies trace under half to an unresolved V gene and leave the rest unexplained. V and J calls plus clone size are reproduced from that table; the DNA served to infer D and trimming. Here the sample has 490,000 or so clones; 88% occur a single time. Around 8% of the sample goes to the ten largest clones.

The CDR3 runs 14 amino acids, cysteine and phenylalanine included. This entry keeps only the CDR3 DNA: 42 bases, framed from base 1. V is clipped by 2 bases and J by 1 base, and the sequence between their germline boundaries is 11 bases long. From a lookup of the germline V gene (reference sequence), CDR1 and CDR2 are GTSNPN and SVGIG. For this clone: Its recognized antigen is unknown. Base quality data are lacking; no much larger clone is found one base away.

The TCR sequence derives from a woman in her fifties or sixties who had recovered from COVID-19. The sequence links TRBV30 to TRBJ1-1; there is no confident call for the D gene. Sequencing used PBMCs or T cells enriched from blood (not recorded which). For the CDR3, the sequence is CAWSPLRGNTEAFF. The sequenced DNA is TGTGCCTGGAGTCCCCTACGCGGGAACACTGAAGCTTTCTTT.